This T cell receptor beta chain was retrieved from a study of beta chain features in type 1 diabetes. This clone was observed a handful of times. TCRB transcripts that were expressed got sequenced, as all of the isolated RNA had been reverse transcribed. Sequencing was performed with immunoSEQ multiplex PCR; in TCRdb, only in-frame clones are kept and a portion is missing. The data show under 300,000 clones, with 25% to 35% seen just once and roughly 4% held by the top ten. The V segment lost 3 bases and the J segment 7 bases; nucleotides outside the gene matches: 2. The length of the CDR3 is 13 residues. CDR1 SGHVS and CDR2 FQNEAQ come from the germline V gene.

Source material: central memory CD4+ T cells from blood. The chain is built from TRBV7-8 and TRBJ2-1, with TRBD2 matching 8 bases. The source is a man aged 25 to 40 in good health. The DNA for the CDR3 is TGTGCCAGCAGCTTGGAGCGGGGGAATGAGCAGTTCTTC. Amino acid sequence: CASSLERGNEQFF.